Shown below are 30 T cell receptor beta chains from a single sample sequenced in a study of molecular identifiers for immune sequencing clone quantification. Each CDR3 protein gets one entry after TCRdb re-called the PCR reads with MiXCR. The profile shows about 300,000 distinct CDR3 sequences, 20% to 25% of them singletons. Sequencing was carried out using naive CD8+ T cells from blood, with Jurkat cell RNA spiked in. Sample subset: FACS-sorted CD8+CD4-CCR7+CD45RA+ naive T cells. The source of these receptors is a human donor in good health. Some libraries in this study had Jurkat cell RNA spiked in.

There are many counts of this clonotype. The chain combines TRBV2 with TRBJ2-7; TRBD1 agrees at 7 bases. V dropped 3 bases and J dropped 4; count of bases not matched to a gene: 9. There are 15 residues in the CDR3. CDR1 is SNHLY, CDR2 FYNNEI, per germline. The CDR3 region has the DNA TGTGCCAGCAGTGAGAGGACAGGACCACCGTACGAGCAGTACTTC. It translates to CASSERTGPPYEQYF.

The chain carries TRBV4-1 and TRBJ2-1; D is perhaps TRBD1 or TRBD2 (5 bases each). This CDR3 has 17 amino acids. The V and J ends lost 0 bases and 5 bases respectively, with 17 bases between them. Germline assignment: CDR1 MGHRA and CDR2 YSYEKL. The CDR3 loop is CASSQDKAGTMDNEQFF. DNA of the CDR3: TGCGCCAGCAGCCAAGATAAGGCAGGGACGATGGACAATGAGCAGTTCTTC.

The chain recombines TRBV6-2 or TRBV6-3 with TRBJ2-1; 8 positions match TRBD2. The CDR3 spans 16 residues. V lost 0 bases to trimming and J lost 8 bases; unmatched junction nucleotides: 9. The germline CDR1 and CDR2 sequences are MNHEY and SVGEGT. The CDR3 DNA sequence: TGTGCCAGCAGTTACTCGGTTGCGGGAGGATGGGATGAGCAGTTCTTC. Amino acid sequence: CASSYSVAGGWDEQFF.

This clonotype was observed at least ten times. The CDR3 DNA reads as TGTGCCAGCAGTTACTCTCGACAGGCCGCCTATGGCTACACCTTC. This sequence encodes CASSYSRQAAYGYTF. The gene calls are TRBV6-5 and TRBJ1-2, with D perhaps TRBD1 (6 bases). The V and J ends lost 0 bases and 4 bases respectively, with 12 bases between them. Germline V gene lookup returns CDR1 MNHEY and CDR2 SVGAGI. CDR3 length equals 15 residues.

This clonotype was recorded at least ten times. V gene TRBV7-6 combines with J gene TRBJ2-7; D may match TRBD1 or TRBD2 (5 bases each). Germline CDR1 is SGHVS and CDR2 is FNYEAQ. This CDR3 contains 15 residues. V was trimmed by 4 bases and J by 0 bases, leaving 13 bases between them. The CDR3 here is CASSSTPGTSYEQYF. CDR3 DNA sequence: TGTGCCAGCAGCTCCACGCCCGGGACCTCCTACGAGCAGTACTTC.

This clonotype showed up many times. The chain uses TRBV25-1 and TRBJ2-2, with a tentative D call TRBD1 (6 bases). Looked up from germline, CDR1 is MGHDK and CDR2 is SYGVNS. The CDR3 spans 16 residues. V lost 3 bases to trimming and J lost 0 bases, with 11 bases between them. The chain's CDR3 is CASSDVDSSNTGELFF. The CDR3 coding sequence is TGTGCCAGCAGTGACGTGGACAGCTCGAACACCGGGGAGCTGTTTTTT.

This clonotype was observed many times. The V and J genes are TRBV6-2 or TRBV6-3 and TRBJ1-5; no clear D gene. In germline, CDR1 is MNHEY, CDR2 SVGEGT. V gave up 2 bases and J gave up 5 bases, with 10 bases separating them. This CDR3 contains 14 residues. CDR3 nucleotide sequence: TGTGCCAGCAGTTACATAGAAACCGATCAGCCCCAGCATTTT. Amino acid sequence: CASSYIETDQPQHF.

This clonotype was recorded at least ten times. The V and J genes are TRBV20-1 and TRBJ2-7; D possibly corresponds to TRBD2 (6 bases). CDR1 and CDR2 (germline): DFQATT, SNEGSKA (reference sequence). This CDR3 contains 15 residues. V dropped 3 bases and J dropped 1 base, with 16 bases sitting between them. DNA for the CDR3: TGCAGTGCTAGGGGACTGGCGGGGTCGTCCTACGAGCAGTACTTC. Protein sequence: CSARGLAGSSYEQYF.

This clonotype was counted ten times or more. The V and J genes are TRBV7-6 and TRBJ2-7; D gene unclear. CDR3 length: 13 amino acids. In germline, CDR1 is SGHVS, CDR2 FNYEAQ. V lost 1 base, J lost 5 bases, and 9 bases lay in between. The CDR3 nucleotides are TGTGCCAGCAGCTTAGTCCATCCCAACGAGCAGTACTTC. Encoded protein: CASSLVHPNEQYF. The complete variable domain, with remaining parts taken from reference TRBV7-6 and TRBJ2-7, reads GAGVSQSPRYKVTKRGQDVALRCDPISGHVSLYWYRQALGQGPEFLTYFNYEAQQDKSGLPNDRFSAERPEGSISTLTIQRTEQRDSAMYRCASSLVHPNEQYFGPGTRLTVT.

With regard to this clonotype: Given a much more abundant clone one base away, this may be a read error. The chain uses TRBV30 and TRBJ2-7, with 8 nucleotides matching TRBD1. Per the germline V gene, CDR1 is GTSNPN and CDR2 is SVGIG (reference sequence). The CDR3 sequence is 13 residues long. CDR3 sequence: CAWNRGQGGEQCF. CDR3 sequence (DNA): TGTGCCTGGAACCGCGGACAGGGCGGGGAGCAGTGCTTC.

With respect to this clonotype: At one of its ends the junction is not consistent with the germline gene, which may arise from a read error. V is TRBV29-1 and J is TRBJ2-1; TRBD1 matches 9 bases. The germline gives CDR1 SQVTM, CDR2 ANQGSEA. The CDR3 loop spans 15 amino acids. This CDR3 reads CGVDGTGKIYNEQFF. DNA of the CDR3: TGCGGCGTTGACGGGACAGGGAAAATCTACAATGAGCAGTTCTTC.

With regard to this clonotype: With a much larger clone just one base away, this may be a read error. The DNA is omitted, as the CDR3 cannot be located on it reliably, and the CDR3 follows TCRdb's listing. V is TRBV7-2 and J is TRBJ2-1; the table's TRBD1 call for D was not verified on the DNA. Germline CDR1 and CDR2: SGHTA and FQGNSA. The CDR3 is 15 amino acids long, termini counted. This CDR3 is CASSSDWGAGNERFF.

Ten or more counts support this clonotype. The V call is TRBV12-3 or TRBV12-4, the J call TRBJ2-7, with TRBD2 as a possible D gene (5 bases). Between the trimmed V and J ends, which lost 3 bases and 3 bases, there was a span of 18 bases. This CDR3 region has 16 residues. The DNA of the CDR3 is TGTGCCAGCAGTTTGGCCGCGGGTCCGGCCCACTACGAGCAGTACTTC. The encoded protein is CASSLAAGPAHYEQYF.

This chain connects TRBV2 to TRBJ2-7; 7 bases fit TRBD2. CDR3 length equals 14 residues. J gave up 6 bases and V 7 bases, and 12 bases lay outside the gene matches. Germline values: CDR1 SNHLY, CDR2 FYNNEI. As DNA, the CDR3 is TGTGCCAGCAAGACCGGGACTATCCAAGCCGAGCAGTACTTC. This gives the protein CASKTGTIQAEQYF.

Regarding this clonotype: Since a much larger clone is just one base distant, this may be a read error. The chain carries TRBV7-8 and TRBJ2-7, with 7 bases matching TRBD1. The CDR3 runs to 15 residues. Trimming removed 2 bases from V and 6 bases from J; junction bases left unmatched: 10. Germline V gives CDR1 SGHVS, CDR2 FQNEAQ. CDR3 DNA sequence: TGTGCCAGCAGCTTACCCTACCTAGGACAGGCCGAGCAGTACTTC. The encoded protein is CASSLPYLGQAEQYF.

Details on this clonotype: Germline is not matched at one junction end, which may reflect a read error. The chain employs TRBV5-6 and TRBJ2-1; 10 nucleotides agree with TRBD2. Germline CDR1 and CDR2: SGHDT and YYEEEE. The CDR3 covers 14 residues. Written as DNA, the CDR3 is TGTGCCGGCAGCCCCGGGACTAGCGACAATGAACAGTTCTTC. It translates to CAGSPGTSDNEQFF.

This clonotype was found a few times. Written as DNA, the CDR3 is TGCGCCAGCAGCCAGGGGGGGATTTACAATGAGCAGTTCTTC. Translating gives CASSQGGIYNEQFF. This sequence joins TRBV4-3 and TRBJ2-1; 7 positions agree with TRBD2. Germline CDR1 is LGHNA and CDR2 is YSLEER. CDR3 length: 14 amino acids. The junction had 3 bases not matched to a gene; V was cut back by 3 bases and J by 4 bases.

CDR3 protein: CASSQGWGSEQFF. DNA of the CDR3: TGTGCCAGCAGCCAAGGATGGGGCAGTGAGCAGTTCTTC. V and J are TRBV27 and TRBJ2-1, with D perhaps TRBD1 (5 bases). CDR1 and CDR2 (germline): MNHEY, SMNVEV (reference sequence). The CDR3 covers 13 residues. The V and J ends lost 6 bases and 9 bases respectively, with 15 bases between them.

Only a few counts were recorded for this clonotype. The rearrangement joins TRBV18 to TRBJ2-5; no firm D call. With 2 bases removed from V and 0 bases from J, the gap between germline ends came to 4 bases. The CDR3 spans 13 residues. CDR1 KGHSH and CDR2 LQKENI come from the germline V gene. CDR3 region: CASSPYDQETQYF. The CDR3 DNA sequence: TGTGCCAGCTCACCATACGACCAAGAGACCCAGTACTTC.

This clonotype was detected ten times or more. V and J are TRBV20-1 and TRBJ2-7; 9 bases map to TRBD1. Germline values: CDR1 DFQATT, CDR2 SNEGSKA (reference sequence). V shed 3 bases and J 1 base; nucleotides not matched to a gene: 7. The CDR3 totals 15 residues. CDR3 sequence reads: CSARGRDRVSYEQYF. Here the CDR3 DNA reads TGCAGTGCTAGGGGCCGGGACAGGGTTTCCTACGAGCAGTACTTC.

The sample holds many counts of this clonotype. This CDR3 reads CSARDIGGSGYEQYF. DNA of the CDR3: TGCAGTGCTAGAGACATCGGGGGTTCCGGGTACGAGCAGTACTTC. This rearrangement joins TRBV20-1 to TRBJ2-7; possibly TRBD2 for D (6 bases). The V end lost 0 bases, the J end lost 4 bases, and 16 bases lay between the germline ends. Per germline, CDR1 DFQATT and CDR2 SNEGSKA (reference sequence). The CDR3 has 15 residues.

About this clonotype: One end of the junction does not line up with germline, which may come from a read error. The rearrangement uses TRBV9 and TRBJ2-7; TRBD2 aligns across 10 bases. This CDR3 comprises 15 residues. Germline CDR1 SGDLS, CDR2 YYNGEE. The DNA for the CDR3 is TGTGCCAGCAGCCCGGGTCGAGCGGGAGGGTACGGGCAGTACTTC. It translates to CASSPGRAGGYGQYF. The full variable domain, with the rest looked up from reference TRBV9 and TRBJ2-7, is DSGVTQTPKHLITATGQRVTLRCSPRSGDLSVYWYQQSLDQGLQFLIQYYNGEERAKGNILERFSAQQFPDLHSELNLSSLELGDSALYFCASSPGRAGGYGQYFGPGTRLTVT.

As regards this clonotype: Just one base apart from a much larger clone, this may be a read error. V and J are TRBV28 and TRBJ2-7; perhaps TRBD2 as D (5 bases). CDR3 length equals 14 residues. Germline V lookup: CDR1 MDHEN, CDR2 SYDVKM. V lost 5 bases and J 5 bases, leaving 16 bases between the germline ends. CDR3: CASSREQTHNEQYF. The CDR3 DNA follows: TGTGCCAGCAGTCGGGAACAGACCCATAACGAGCAGTACTTC. Complete variable domain (other parts from reference TRBV28 and TRBJ2-7): DVKVTQSSRYLVKRTGEKVFLECVQDMDHENMFWYRQDPGLGLRLIYFSYDVKMKEKGDIPEGYSVSREKKERFSLILESASTNQTSMYLCASSREQTHNEQYFGPGTRLTVT.

This clonotype was observed many times. The chain carries TRBV19 and TRBJ2-2, with 7 nucleotides matching TRBD2. CDR1 is LNHDA, CDR2 SQIVND, per germline (reference sequence). This CDR3 has 16 amino acids. J was trimmed by 0 bases and V by 6 bases; bases with no gene match: 7. The CDR3 loop is CASSYRAGPNTGELFF. CDR3 in DNA: TGTGCCAGTAGCTACCGAGCGGGACCGAACACCGGGGAGCTGTTTTTT.

This clonotype was recorded many times. The genes are TRBV28 and TRBJ1-4, with 7 bases that match TRBD1. CDR1 and CDR2 from the germline V gene are MDHEN and SYDVKM. This CDR3 is 18 amino acids long. The junction had 19 bases not matched to a gene; V was cut back by 6 bases and J by 6 bases. The CDR3 DNA reads TGTGCCAGCAGCCCTTTCTTCCCACCAACAGGGGTGGATGAAAAACTGTTTTTT. Protein product: CASSPFFPPTGVDEKLFF. The full variable domain, completed using reference TRBV28 and TRBJ1-4, is DVKVTQSSRYLVKRTGEKVFLECVQDMDHENMFWYRQDPGLGLRLIYFSYDVKMKEKGDIPEGYSVSREKKERFSLILESASTNQTSMYLCASSPFFPPTGVDEKLFFGSGTQLSVL.

This clonotype was seen at least ten times. The chain joins TRBV5-1 to TRBJ2-7; tentative D call: TRBD2 (6 bases). The CDR3 is 13 residues long. The V gene lost 4 bases and the J gene lost 5 bases, with 13 bases spanning the gap. The germline V gene encodes CDR1 SGHRS and CDR2 YFSETQ. The CDR3 sequence: CASSPLGGDEQYF. DNA of the CDR3: TGCGCCAGCAGCCCCCTCGGCGGGGACGAGCAGTACTTC.

This clonotype was picked up a small number of times. The chain is built from TRBV10-3 and TRBJ2-7; D unresolved. V shed 2 bases and J shed 4 bases, with 12 bases lying between them. Germline CDR1 ENHRY, CDR2 SYGVKD. The CDR3 runs 14 residues. The CDR3 sequence: CAISEGPLEYEQYF. The CDR3 DNA is TGTGCCATCAGTGAGGGGCCACTCGAGTACGAGCAGTACTTC.

On this clonotype itself: A much larger clone is a single base away; this may be a read error. This chain connects TRBV30 to TRBJ2-2; D call uncertain. Trimming removed 5 bases from V and 3 bases from J, with 7 bases in between. Germline lookup yields CDR1 GTSNPN and CDR2 SVGIG (reference sequence). The CDR3 has 12 residues. DNA for the CDR3: TGTGCCTGGGGTGCGTACACCGGGGAGCTGTTTTTT. This translates into CAWGAYTGELFF.

Regarding this clonotype: At one of its ends the junction is not consistent with the germline gene, which may arise from a read error. This rearrangement joins TRBV5-4 to TRBJ2-3, with 15 positions matching TRBD2. Germline assignment: CDR1 SGHNT and CDR2 YYREEE (reference sequence). The CDR3 is made up of 17 amino acids. The CDR3 loop is CVSSPGLAGGHTDTQYF. DNA of the CDR3: TGTGTCAGCAGCCCCGGACTAGCGGGGGGGCACACAGATACGCAGTATTTT.

This clonotype turned up a few times. The rearrangement uses TRBV18 and TRBJ2-7, with unresolved D. The V gene lost 0 bases and the J gene lost 1 base, with 7 bases spanning the gap. This CDR3 is built from 14 residues. Per germline, CDR1 KGHSH and CDR2 LQKENI. DNA for the CDR3: TGTGCCAGCTCACCACCGCAGAGGTCCTACGAGCAGTACTTC. Protein product: CASSPPQRSYEQYF.